This TCR beta chain came from a study of molecular identifiers for immune sequencing clone quantification. Study findings and constraints: Single-cell amounts of spiked Jurkat TCR RNA were reportedly detectable among 950,000 to 1,000,000 naive cells.

TCRdb recomputed calls from the PCR reads with MiXCR, one row per CDR3 protein. The repertoire holds some 100,000 distinct CDR3 sequences, with 36% as singletons. The CDR3 is made up of 13 amino acids. Germline V gives CDR1 SGDLS, CDR2 YYNGEE. Trimming took off 0 bases at V and 0 bases at J, with 2 bases between the two ends. This clonotype was picked up many times. Antigen specificity is unknown. The sequencing sample was made of naive CD8+ T cells from blood, with Jurkat cell RNA spiked in. Subset indicated: FACS-sorted CD8+CD4-CCR7+CD45RA+ naive T cells. This TCR derives from a human donor in good health. Some libraries in this study had Jurkat cell RNA spiked in. V is TRBV9 and J is TRBJ2-3; no reliable D call. This CDR3 reads CASSVVSTDTQYF. CDR3 nucleotides: TGTGCCAGCAGCGTAGTTAGCACAGATACGCAGTATTTT. Full variable domain (missing parts from reference TRBV9 and TRBJ2-3): DSGVTQTPKHLITATGQRVTLRCSPRSGDLSVYWYQQSLDQGLQFLIQYYNGEERAKGNILERFSAQQFPDLHSELNLSSLELGDSALYFCASSVVSTDTQYFGPGTRLTVL.